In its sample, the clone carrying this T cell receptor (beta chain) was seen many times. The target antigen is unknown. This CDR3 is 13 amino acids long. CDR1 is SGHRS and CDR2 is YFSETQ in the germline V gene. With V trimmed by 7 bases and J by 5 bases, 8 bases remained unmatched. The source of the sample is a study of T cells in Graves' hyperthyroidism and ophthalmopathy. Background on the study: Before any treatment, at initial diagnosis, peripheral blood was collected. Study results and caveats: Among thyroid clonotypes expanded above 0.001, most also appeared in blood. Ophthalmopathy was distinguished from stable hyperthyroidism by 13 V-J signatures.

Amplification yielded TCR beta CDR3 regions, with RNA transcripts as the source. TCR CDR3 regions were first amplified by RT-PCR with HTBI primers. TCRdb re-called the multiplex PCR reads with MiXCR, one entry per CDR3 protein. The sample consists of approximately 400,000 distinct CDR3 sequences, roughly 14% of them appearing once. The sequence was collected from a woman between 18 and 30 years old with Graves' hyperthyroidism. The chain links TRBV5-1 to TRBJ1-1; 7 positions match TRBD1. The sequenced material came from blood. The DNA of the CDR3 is TGCGCCAGCGGGGGGACAGCAGGAACTGAAGCTTTCTTT. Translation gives CASGGTAGTEAFF.